Included here is one T cell receptor beta chain sequence, with context. This entry belongs to a study of T cell responses to AZD1222 COVID-19 vaccine. Some clones are missing from TCRdb's copy, which holds only in-frame ones; the method was immunoSEQ multiplex PCR. Here the sample table reports about 140,000 clones. Trimming at V came to 4 bases and at J to 6 bases, leaving 5 bases not matched to a gene. CDR3 length: 13 amino acids. CDR1 and CDR2 (germline): MNHNY, SVGAGI (reference sequence). This receptor was identified in an adult in good health. The sample consisted of peripheral blood. This chain uses TRBV6-6 with TRBJ1-1; 7 positions match TRBD1. The CDR3 DNA is TGTGCCAGCAGTTTCGAAGGGGGCTCTGAAGCTTTCTTT. Translated, it gives CASSFEGGSEAFF.